What follows are 24 T cell receptor beta chains derived from one specimen sequenced in a study of blood T cell repertoires in COVID-19. Sequencing was performed with immunoSEQ multiplex PCR; in TCRdb, only in-frame clones are kept and a portion is missing. There are tens of thousands of clones in the sample; 85% to 90% occur only once, and approximately 18% lies in the top ten. Sequenced material: peripheral blood. These TCRs come from an elderly woman with acute or convalescent COVID-19.

The chain recombines TRBV7-9 with TRBJ1-3; D gene uncertain. The CDR3 totals 17 residues. CDR1 SEHNR and CDR2 FQNEAQ come from the germline V gene (reference sequence). Trimming removed 1 base from V and 0 bases from J, with 13 bases in between. This CDR3 is CASSLDAVRISGNTIYF. Written as DNA, the CDR3 is TGTGCCAGCAGCTTAGATGCCGTCAGGATCTCTGGAAACACCATATATTTT.

The chain links TRBV11-3 to TRBJ2-3; 9 bases align to TRBD2. The CDR3 length is 17 residues. CDR1 is SGHNT and CDR2 is YENEEA in the germline V gene. V lost 1 base to trimming and J lost 0 bases; unmatched junction nucleotides: 5. CDR3 amino acids: CASSLAPGLASTDTQYF. In DNA, the CDR3 is TGTGCCAGCAGCTTAGCACCGGGACTAGCAAGCACAGATACGCAGTATTTT.

The table lists this clone with a few counts. This chain connects TRBV7-8 to TRBJ1-1, with TRBD1 as a possible D gene (6 bases). The CDR3 spans 12 residues. Trimming stripped 5 bases from V and 6 bases from J, with 10 bases between. CDR1 is SGHVS, CDR2 FQNEAQ, per germline. In nucleotides, the CDR3 is TGTGCCAGCAGCCGGGGACAAGCTGAAGCTTTCTTT. Amino acids: CASSRGQAEAFF.

In this sample, this clone turned up once. The V gene is TRBV6-1, the J gene TRBJ1-5, with D possibly TRBD1 on 6 matching bases. Trimming left V 2 bases short and J 4 bases short, with 15 bases between. The CDR3 covers 16 residues. The germline V gene encodes CDR1 MNHNS and CDR2 SASEGT. The CDR3 region has the DNA TGTGCCAGCAGTGAACGACAGGACGTTGGAAATCAGCCCCAGCATTTT. Translation: CASSERQDVGNQPQHF.

The rearrangement uses TRBV9 and TRBJ2-1, with TRBD2 identical over 10 bases. The CDR3 covers 15 residues. Germline loops: CDR1 SGDLS, CDR2 YYNGEE. With V trimmed by 3 bases and J by 1 base, 1 base remained unmatched. The CDR3 loop is CASSGTSGSYNEQFF. Here the CDR3 DNA reads TGTGCCAGCAGCGGGACTAGCGGATCCTACAATGAGCAGTTCTTC.

This rearrangement joins TRBV4-1 to TRBJ1-5, with 7 bases matching TRBD1. The V and J ends lost 0 bases and 10 bases, in that order; junction bases with no gene match: 9. Per the germline V gene, CDR1 is MGHRA and CDR2 is YSYEKL. There are 15 residues in the CDR3. This chain's CDR3 is CASSQDGRGQGPQHF. CDR3 DNA sequence: TGCGCCAGCAGCCAAGACGGTAGGGGGCAGGGACCCCAGCATTTT.

In its sample, this clone was seen a few times. The gene calls are TRBV4-3 and TRBJ1-2, with unresolved D. The V end was cut by 2 bases, the J end by 2 bases, with 12 bases between. CDR1 is LGHNA, CDR2 YSLEER, per germline. The CDR3 length is 15 residues. The CDR3 region is CASSQLANQNYGYTF. The CDR3 DNA is TGCGCCAGCAGCCAATTGGCAAATCAGAACTATGGCTACACCTTC.

The V call is TRBV4-1, the J call TRBJ2-7; 13 nucleotides match TRBD2. With V trimmed by 4 bases and J by 4 bases, 4 bases remained unmatched. This CDR3 is 15 amino acids long. Germline V gene sequence: CDR1 MGHRA, CDR2 YSYEKL. DNA for the CDR3: TGCGCCAGCAGCCGGACTAGCGGGAGTGGTTACGAGCAGTACTTC. Its protein is CASSRTSGSGYEQYF.

The rearrangement joins TRBV4-1 to TRBJ2-7, with 9 bases matching TRBD2. Germline V gene sequence: CDR1 MGHRA, CDR2 YSYEKL. The CDR3 sequence is 16 residues long. V was clipped by 1 base and J by 3 bases; unmatched bases: 7. The CDR3 reads CASSQAVASGIYEQYF. In DNA form, the CDR3 reads TGCGCCAGCAGCCAAGCCGTAGCTAGCGGGATCTACGAGCAGTACTTC.

The chain is built from TRBV25-1 and TRBJ2-1, with D possibly being TRBD2 (5 bases). The CDR3 is made up of 14 amino acids. V lost 2 bases, J lost 7 bases, and 12 bases lay in between. Germline assignment: CDR1 MGHDK and CDR2 SYGVNS. Here the CDR3 reads CASSEPGGLNEQFF. The CDR3 DNA sequence: TGTGCCAGCAGTGAACCTGGCGGGCTGAATGAGCAGTTCTTC.

CDR3 DNA sequence: TGTGCCAGCAGCTTACAGGGACAGGGGCTTTGGGAGACCCAGTACTTC. This gives the protein CASSLQGQGLWETQYF. The chain recombines TRBV7-2 with TRBJ2-5; 10 bases match TRBD1. J gave up 5 bases and V 2 bases, and 8 bases lay outside the gene matches. This CDR3 spans 16 amino acids. The germline V gene encodes CDR1 SGHTA and CDR2 FQGNSA.

A single count supports this clone. This chain joins TRBV5-1 and TRBJ2-1, with D maybe TRBD2 (6 bases). The CDR3 sequence is 19 residues long. Trimming left V 0 bases short and J 5 bases short, with 24 bases between. Germline CDR1 and CDR2: SGHRS and YFSETQ. CDR3 nucleotide sequence: TGCGCCAGCAGCTTGGGGGGGTTAATAGCGGCGGGATATAACAATGAGCAGTTCTTC. Translating gives CASSLGGLIAAGYNNEQFF.

This clone turned up a few times. V gene TRBV11-2 combines with J gene TRBJ2-1; tentative D call: TRBD2 (6 bases). Between the trimmed V and J ends, which lost 2 bases and 6 bases, there was a span of 23 bases. From germline, CDR1 is SGHAT and CDR2 FQNNGV. The length of the CDR3 is 18 residues. The CDR3 DNA reads as TGTGCCAGCAGCTTAAATCCACCAGGGAGGTCCTATTTCAATGAGCAGTTCTTC. The encoded protein is CASSLNPPGRSYFNEQFF.

This chain connects TRBV15 to TRBJ1-4, with a possible D match to TRBD1 (5 bases). This CDR3 region has 15 residues. CDR1 and CDR2 (germline): LNHNV, YYDKDF (reference sequence). V lost 0 bases and J lost 7, with 12 bases in between. Here the CDR3 reads CATSRDPGRGEKLFF. For the CDR3, the DNA is TGTGCCACCAGCAGAGATCCAGGGCGCGGTGAAAAACTGTTTTTT.

This rearrangement joins TRBV24-1 to TRBJ2-2; TRBD2 matches at 8 bases. This CDR3 is 17 amino acids long. Germline assignment: CDR1 KGHDR and CDR2 SFDVKD. Trimming removed 2 bases from V and 1 base from J; junction bases left unmatched: 5. The CDR3 coding sequence is TGTGCCACCAGTGATTCCGTAGCGGGGAAGAACACCGGGGAGCTGTTTTTT. Translating gives CATSDSVAGKNTGELFF.

The V gene is TRBV5-5, the J gene TRBJ2-4; TRBD1 agrees at 7 bases. V lost 4 bases, J lost 8 bases, and 12 bases stayed unmatched. The CDR3 consists of 15 residues. Germline-derived CDR1 and CDR2 are SGHKS and YYEKEE (reference sequence). DNA for the CDR3: TGTGCCAGCAGCACGGCCGGGACAGCCGCTGACATTCAGTACTTC. Amino acids: CASSTAGTAADIQYF.

This sequence joins TRBV11-2 and TRBJ2-3; TRBD1 might be the D (6 bases). The CDR3 contains 12 residues. CDR1 and CDR2 (germline): SGHAT, FQNNGV. Trimming pared 4 bases from V and 5 bases from J, leaving 7 bases between. The CDR3, as DNA: TGTGCCAGCAGCTCCAGGGGAGATACGCAGTATTTT. As protein: CASSSRGDTQYF.

This chain connects TRBV12-3 or TRBV12-4 to TRBJ1-1; a possible D gene is TRBD1 (5 bases). The CDR3 length is 12 residues. The ends were cut back, 5 bases at V and 11 bases at J, with 15 bases in the middle. The CDR3 spells CASSTGGLEAFF. The CDR3 DNA is TGTGCCAGCAGTACGGGGGGGTTGGAGGCTTTCTTT.

DNA for the CDR3: TGTGCCAGCTCTCCCGACAGGGCCCGGGCCCTCTATGGCTACACCTTC. The encoded protein is CASSPDRARALYGYTF. The V call is TRBV27, the J call TRBJ1-2, with TRBD1 identical over 7 bases. The germline V gene encodes CDR1 MNHEY and CDR2 SMNVEV (reference sequence). The CDR3 has 16 amino acids. V gave up 8 bases and J gave up 4 bases; unmatched junction bases: 16.

Judged by abundance, this clone is medium-sized. This chain uses TRBV15 with TRBJ1-4; 7 positions agree with TRBD1. CDR1 is LNHNV, CDR2 YYDKDF, per germline (reference sequence). The CDR3 has 16 amino acids. V dropped 0 bases and J dropped 10; count of bases not matched to a gene: 11. CDR3 sequence reads: CATSRDREGAGGKLFF. CDR3 bases: TGTGCCACCAGCAGAGATAGAGAGGGGGCCGGCGGAAAACTGTTTTTT.

The table lists this clone with a few counts. This chain joins TRBV27 and TRBJ1-1, with D perhaps matching TRBD1 (6 bases). Trimming shortened V by 5 bases and J by 4 bases, and 20 bases separated the two germline ends. In germline, CDR1 is MNHEY, CDR2 SMNVEV (reference sequence). The CDR3 spans 16 residues. The CDR3 sequence: CASSPPGALKSTEAFF. The CDR3 bases are TGTGCCAGCAGTCCTCCAGGGGCACTGAAGAGCACTGAAGCTTTCTTT.

V gene TRBV4-1 combines with J gene TRBJ2-5; D might be TRBD1 (5 bases). Germline V gives CDR1 MGHRA, CDR2 YSYEKL. The CDR3 extends over 15 amino acids. V lost 0 bases and J 5 bases, leaving 13 bases between the germline ends. CDR3 loop: CASSQELAGMETQYF. CDR3 coding DNA: TGCGCCAGCAGCCAAGAATTGGCAGGGATGGAGACCCAGTACTTC.

The rearrangement uses TRBV5-1 and TRBJ2-1; 11 bases are shared with TRBD2. V gave up 6 bases and J gave up 7 bases; unmatched junction bases: 6. Per germline, CDR1 SGHRS and CDR2 YFSETQ. CDR3 length equals 14 residues. DNA of the CDR3: TGCGCCAGCAAGCTAGCGGGAGGATGGAATGAGCAGTTCTTC. Protein product: CASKLAGGWNEQFF.

This clone was found a few times. The chain carries TRBV9 and TRBJ2-5; D perhaps matches TRBD2 (6 bases). V dropped 3 bases and J dropped 5 bases, with 17 bases sitting between them. This CDR3 region has 15 residues. Germline V lookup: CDR1 SGDLS, CDR2 YYNGEE. CDR3 DNA sequence: TGTGCCAGCAGCGACGGTGCTAGCGCGAGGGAGACCCAGTACTTC. Its protein is CASSDGASARETQYF.